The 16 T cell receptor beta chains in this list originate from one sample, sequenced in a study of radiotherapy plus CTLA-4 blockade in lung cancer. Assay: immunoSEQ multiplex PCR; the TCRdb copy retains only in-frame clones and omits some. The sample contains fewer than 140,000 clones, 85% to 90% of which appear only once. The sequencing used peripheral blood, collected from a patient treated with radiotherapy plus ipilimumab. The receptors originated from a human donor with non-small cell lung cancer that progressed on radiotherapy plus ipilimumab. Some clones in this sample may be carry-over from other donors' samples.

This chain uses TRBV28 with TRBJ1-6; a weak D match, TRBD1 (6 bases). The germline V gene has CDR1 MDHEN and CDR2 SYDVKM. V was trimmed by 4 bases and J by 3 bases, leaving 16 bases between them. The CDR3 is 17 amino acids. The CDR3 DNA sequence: TGTGCCAGCAGTTCCCTACAGGGACTCGTCTATAATTCACCCCTCCACTTT. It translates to CASSSLQGLVYNSPLHF.

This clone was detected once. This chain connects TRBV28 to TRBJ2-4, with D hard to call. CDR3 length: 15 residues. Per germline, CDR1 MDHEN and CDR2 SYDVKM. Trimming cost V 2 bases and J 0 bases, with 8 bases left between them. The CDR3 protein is CASSLHGLAKNIQYF. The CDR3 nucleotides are TGTGCCAGCAGTTTACACGGATTAGCCAAAAACATTCAGTACTTC.

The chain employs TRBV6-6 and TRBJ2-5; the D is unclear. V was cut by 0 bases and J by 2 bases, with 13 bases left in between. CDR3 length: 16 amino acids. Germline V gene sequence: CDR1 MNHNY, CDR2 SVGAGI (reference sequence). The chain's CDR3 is CASSYSIKRSQETQYF. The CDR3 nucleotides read TGTGCCAGCAGTTACTCGATAAAGCGTTCACAAGAGACCCAGTACTTC.

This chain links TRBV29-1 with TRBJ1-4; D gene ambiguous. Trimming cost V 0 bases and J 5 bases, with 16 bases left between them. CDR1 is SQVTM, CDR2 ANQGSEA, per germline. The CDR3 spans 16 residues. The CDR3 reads CSVEDPAGSLNEKLFF. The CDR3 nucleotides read TGCAGCGTTGAAGATCCGGCGGGGAGTCTAAATGAAAAACTGTTTTTT. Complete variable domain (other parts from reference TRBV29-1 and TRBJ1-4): SAVISQKPSRDICQRGTSLTIQCQVDSQVTMMFWYRQQPGQSLTLIATANQGSEATYESGFVIDKFPISRPNLTFSTLTVSNMSPEDSSIYLCSVEDPAGSLNEKLFFGSGTQLSVL.

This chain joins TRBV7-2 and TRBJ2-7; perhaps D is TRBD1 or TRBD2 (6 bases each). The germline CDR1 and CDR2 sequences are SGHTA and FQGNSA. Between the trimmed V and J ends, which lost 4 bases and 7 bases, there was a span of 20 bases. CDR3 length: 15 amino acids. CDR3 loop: CASSYLKGGFGEQYF. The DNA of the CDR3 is TGTGCCAGCAGCTACCTGAAGGGGGGTTTTGGAGAGCAGTACTTC.

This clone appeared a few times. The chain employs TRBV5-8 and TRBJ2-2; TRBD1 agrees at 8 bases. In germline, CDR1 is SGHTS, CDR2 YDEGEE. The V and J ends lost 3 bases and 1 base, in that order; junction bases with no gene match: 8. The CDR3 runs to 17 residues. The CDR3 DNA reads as TGTGCCAGCAGCTCGGACAGGGCTGCCGGGAACACCGGGGAGCTGTTTTTT. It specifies CASSSDRAAGNTGELFF.

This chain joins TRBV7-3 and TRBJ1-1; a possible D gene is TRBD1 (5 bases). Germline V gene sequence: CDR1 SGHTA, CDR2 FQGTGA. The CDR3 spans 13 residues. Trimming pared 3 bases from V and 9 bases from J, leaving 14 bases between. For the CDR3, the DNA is TGTGCCAGCAGCTTTCAGCCCAGGGCTAAAGCTTTCTTT. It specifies CASSFQPRAKAFF.

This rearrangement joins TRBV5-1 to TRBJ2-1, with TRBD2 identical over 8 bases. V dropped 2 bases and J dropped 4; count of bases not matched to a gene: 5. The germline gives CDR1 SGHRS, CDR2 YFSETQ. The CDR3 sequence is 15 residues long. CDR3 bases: TGCGCCAGCAGCTTAGGGTCTAGCGGGTACAATGAGCAGTTCTTC. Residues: CASSLGSSGYNEQFF.

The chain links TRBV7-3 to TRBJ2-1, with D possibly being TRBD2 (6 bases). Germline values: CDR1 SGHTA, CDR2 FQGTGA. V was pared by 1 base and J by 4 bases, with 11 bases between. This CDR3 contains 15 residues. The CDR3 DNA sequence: TGTGCCAGCAGCTTAAGGGGGGACTCTTACAATGAGCAGTTCTTC. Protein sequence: CASSLRGDSYNEQFF.

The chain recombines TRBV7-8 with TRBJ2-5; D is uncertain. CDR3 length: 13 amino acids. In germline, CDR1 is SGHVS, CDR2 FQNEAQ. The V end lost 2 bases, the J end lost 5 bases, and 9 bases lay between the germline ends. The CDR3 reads CASSLLGGETQYF. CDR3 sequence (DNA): TGTGCCAGCAGCTTACTCGGCGGCGAGACCCAGTACTTC.

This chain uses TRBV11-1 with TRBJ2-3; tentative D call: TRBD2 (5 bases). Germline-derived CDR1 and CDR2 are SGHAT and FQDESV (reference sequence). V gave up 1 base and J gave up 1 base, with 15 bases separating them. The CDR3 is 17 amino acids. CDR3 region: CASSLVDSAWGTDTQYF. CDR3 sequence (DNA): TGTGCCAGCAGCTTAGTGGACTCGGCTTGGGGCACAGATACGCAGTATTTT. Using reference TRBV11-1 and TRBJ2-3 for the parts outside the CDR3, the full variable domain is EAEVAQSPRYKITEKSQAVAFWCDPISGHATLYWYRQILGQGPELLVQFQDESVVDDSQLPKDRFSAERLKGVDSTLKIQPAELGDSAMYLCASSLVDSAWGTDTQYFGPGTRLTVL.

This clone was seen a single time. CDR3 nucleotide sequence: TGTGCCAGCAGCCCTCTGGGTGAGACAGGGTTCTATGGCTACACCTTC. Translation gives CASSPLGETGFYGYTF. This rearrangement joins TRBV11-2 to TRBJ1-2; TRBD1 matches at 7 bases. CDR3 length: 16 residues. V was clipped by 5 bases and J by 4 bases; unmatched bases: 13. The germline V gene encodes CDR1 SGHAT and CDR2 FQNNGV.

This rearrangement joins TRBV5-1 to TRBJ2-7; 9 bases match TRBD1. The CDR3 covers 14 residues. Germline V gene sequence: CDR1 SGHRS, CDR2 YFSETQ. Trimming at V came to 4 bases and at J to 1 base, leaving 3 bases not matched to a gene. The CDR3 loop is CASSPGQGSYEQYF. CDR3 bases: TGCGCCAGCAGCCCCGGACAGGGGTCCTACGAGCAGTACTTC.

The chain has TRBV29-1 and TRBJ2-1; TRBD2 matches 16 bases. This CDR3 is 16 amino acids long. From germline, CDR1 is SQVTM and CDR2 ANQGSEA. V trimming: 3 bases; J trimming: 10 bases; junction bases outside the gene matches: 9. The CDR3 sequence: CSVEGTSGGVGNEQFF. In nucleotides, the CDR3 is TGCAGCGTTGAGGGGACTAGCGGGGGGGTAGGAAACGAGCAGTTCTTC.

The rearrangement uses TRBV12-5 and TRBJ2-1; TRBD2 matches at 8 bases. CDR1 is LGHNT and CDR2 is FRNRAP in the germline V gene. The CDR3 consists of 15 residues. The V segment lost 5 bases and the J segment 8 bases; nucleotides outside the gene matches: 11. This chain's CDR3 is CASGRRGGESDEQFF. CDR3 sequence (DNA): TGTGCTAGTGGTAGACGGGGGGGTGAGTCGGATGAGCAGTTCTTC.

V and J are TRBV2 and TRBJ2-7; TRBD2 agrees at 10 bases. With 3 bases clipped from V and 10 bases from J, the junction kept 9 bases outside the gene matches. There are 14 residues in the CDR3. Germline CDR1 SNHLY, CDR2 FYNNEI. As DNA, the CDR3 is TGTGCCAGCAGTGACGTGATTACTAGCGGGATTCAGTACTTC. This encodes CASSDVITSGIQYF. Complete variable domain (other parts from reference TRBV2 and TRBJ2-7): EPEVTQTPSHQVTQMGQEVILRCVPISNHLYFYWYRQILGQKVEFLVSFYNNEISEKSEIFDDQFSVERPDGSNFTLKIRSTKLEDSAMYFCASSDVITSGIQYFGPGTRLTVT.